These 15 T cell receptor beta chains came from one sample sequenced in a study of human T cells and chemical hapten exposure. Stated time point: pre-sensitization, week 0. Treatment indicated: therapeutic diphenylcyclopropenone sensitization with weekly scalp DPC. From whole blood left unfractionated, total RNA was extracted. Each CDR3 protein gets one entry after TCRdb re-called the RACE reads with MiXCR. The table includes some 57,000 distinct CDR3 sequences, 9.6% detected once. Here the sequenced sample was whole blood, taken in connection with sensitization to the hapten diphenylcyclopropenone (DPC). The receptors were sampled from a woman in her thirties with alopecia areata. Some clones in this sample may be carry-over from other donors' samples.

This clonotype was observed many times. The chain links TRBV28 to TRBJ1-1; D ambiguous. CDR1 is MDHEN, CDR2 SYDVKM, per germline. Trimming removed 7 bases from V and 0 bases from J, with 3 bases in between. This CDR3 has 11 residues. In DNA, the CDR3 is TGTGCCAGCACCGTGAACACTGAAGCTTTCTTT. It is translated as CASTVNTEAFF.

The table lists this clonotype with many counts. In DNA form, the CDR3 reads TGTGCCAGCAGTCGCACCGGGACTACCCAAGAGACCCAGTACTTC. Translating it yields CASSRTGTTQETQYF. The chain combines TRBV6-2 or TRBV6-3 with TRBJ2-5; 7 bases agree with TRBD2. The CDR3 has 15 amino acids. Germline V lookup: CDR1 MNHEY, CDR2 SVGEGT. V shed 5 bases and J 1 base; nucleotides not matched to a gene: 7.

The chain carries TRBV11-2 and TRBJ1-4; 9 bases line up with TRBD1. V gave up 5 bases and J gave up 5 bases; unmatched junction bases: 9. The CDR3 totals 16 residues. Germline CDR1 SGHAT, CDR2 FQNNGV. Written as DNA, the CDR3 is TGTGCCAGCAGCCAGCCCTTAGGGACAGGGAATGAAAAACTGTTTTTT. It encodes CASSQPLGTGNEKLFF.

This clonotype has just a few counts. This rearrangement joins TRBV12-3 or TRBV12-4 to TRBJ2-7; D not resolved. The CDR3 extends over 13 amino acids. V lost 5 bases to trimming and J lost 3 bases, with 11 bases between them. For the CDR3, the DNA is TGTGCCAGCAGTACCGGGTCTAACTACGAGCAGTACTTC. This codes for CASSTGSNYEQYF.

The chain uses TRBV7-2 and TRBJ1-4; 8 positions match TRBD1. The CDR3 sequence is 17 residues long. Germline V gene lookup returns CDR1 SGHTA and CDR2 FQGNSA. The V gene end was trimmed by 5 bases and the J gene end by 13 bases; junction bases not matched to a gene: 21. CDR3 DNA sequence: TGTGCCAGCAGCCCTCAGCCACTCAGGGGGCTTTCCGAAGGACTGTTTTTT. It translates to CASSPQPLRGLSEGLFF.

V gene TRBV6-5 combines with J gene TRBJ1-1; D ambiguous. Germline CDR1 MNHEY, CDR2 SVGAGI. This CDR3 has 16 residues. V was pared by 0 bases and J by 1 base, with 12 bases between. The CDR3 DNA reads as TGTGCCAGCAGTTACTCGGTGGCCAGGAGGAACACTGAAGCTTTCTTT. This gives the protein CASSYSVARRNTEAFF.

This clonotype was counted a few times. The chain joins TRBV5-6 to TRBJ1-1; a possible D gene is TRBD1 (5 bases). Germline assignment: CDR1 SGHDT and CDR2 YYEEEE. The CDR3 has 13 residues. The germline V and J ends were trimmed by 2 bases and 4 bases, with 9 bases remaining between them. CDR3 protein: CASSFRGATEAFF. The CDR3 coding sequence is TGTGCCAGCAGCTTCCGTGGGGCCACTGAAGCTTTCTTT.

This clonotype was counted ten times or more. The J gene is TRBJ1-1, the V gene TRBV5-1; D is unresolved. Trimming shortened V by 4 bases and J by 1 base, and 8 bases separated the two germline ends. CDR3 length: 13 residues. Germline loops: CDR1 SGHRS, CDR2 YFSETQ. CDR3 nucleotides: TGCGCCAGCAGCCCACAAGGGAACACTGAAGCTTTCTTT. It yields the protein CASSPQGNTEAFF.

This clonotype has a count of ten or more. The chain combines TRBV5-1 with TRBJ2-3, with TRBD1 as a possible D gene (5 bases). Germline assignment: CDR1 SGHRS and CDR2 YFSETQ. The CDR3 sequence is 15 residues long. Trimming pared 2 bases from V and 2 bases from J, leaving 12 bases between. CDR3 loop: CASSFRAANTDTQYF. The CDR3 DNA reads TGCGCCAGCAGCTTCAGGGCAGCAAACACAGATACGCAGTATTTT.

CDR3 DNA sequence: TGTGCCAGCAGTTTATCTGGTACGCAGTATTTT. This translates into CASSLSGTQYF. The genes are TRBV12-3 or TRBV12-4 and TRBJ2-3, with D hard to call. With 2 bases removed from V and 8 bases from J, the gap between germline ends came to 5 bases. This CDR3 is 11 amino acids long.

In this sample, this clonotype turned up a few times. This rearrangement joins TRBV10-2 to TRBJ1-2; 7 bases agree with TRBD1. CDR3 size: 15 residues. V gave up 7 bases and J gave up 4 bases; unmatched junction bases: 12. Germline CDR1 and CDR2: WSHSY and SAAADI. DNA of the CDR3: TGCGCCAGCACAAGGGATACCAGGGGGGCCTATGGCTACACCTTC. Translated: CASTRDTRGAYGYTF.

This clonotype was found a few times. The chain recombines TRBV5-4 with TRBJ2-1, with TRBD2 matching over 12 bases. From germline, CDR1 is SGHNT and CDR2 YYREEE (reference sequence). Trimming at V came to 10 bases and at J to 1 base, leaving 12 bases not matched to a gene. The CDR3 is 17 residues long. In DNA, the CDR3 is TGTGCCGCGGCGGCTAGCGGGGGGGTAAGATCCTACAATGAGCAGTTCTTC. Protein sequence: CAAAASGGVRSYNEQFF.

Ten or more counts support this clonotype. V is TRBV12-3 or TRBV12-4 and J is TRBJ2-1; 11 bases are a match to TRBD2. V gave up 6 bases and J gave up 1 base; unmatched junction bases: 8. The CDR3 runs 17 residues. In DNA form, the CDR3 reads TGTGCCAGCAGCACTGGGACTAGCGGTAGTTCCTACAATGAGCAGTTCTTC. Its protein is CASSTGTSGSSYNEQFF.

In its sample, this clonotype was seen a few times. The chain recombines TRBV5-4 with TRBJ2-3; D unresolved. Trimming removed 4 bases at V and 1 base at J, with 13 bases between. The V gene's germline CDR1 is SGHNT and CDR2 YYREEE (reference sequence). The CDR3 totals 15 residues. The CDR3 region is CASSRMAQRTDTQYF. DNA of the CDR3: TGTGCCAGCAGCCGCATGGCTCAGCGCACAGATACGCAGTATTTT.

V and J are TRBV4-2 and TRBJ2-5; possible D gene TRBD1, 6 bases. There are 14 residues in the CDR3. Per the germline V gene, CDR1 is LGHNA and CDR2 is YNFKEQ. V lost 3 bases, J lost 4 bases, and 12 bases lay in between. Written as DNA, the CDR3 is TGTGCCAGCAGCCAGAGGGGGAGTGGAGAGACCCAGTACTTC. Translation gives CASSQRGSGETQYF.